This TCR beta chain stems from a study of Ad26.COV2.S vaccination and SARS-CoV-2 variants (dated by TCRdb to the early 2020s). Context from the whole study: Donors in the vaccine arm were drawn from COV1001, a multicentre, randomized, double-blind, placebo-controlled phase I-IIa trial testing Ad26.COV2.S in healthy adults. Ad26.COV2.S was administered intramuscularly at 5 x 10^10 or 1 x 10^11 viral particles, either as a single shot or as two shots given 56 days apart. TCRbeta repertoire sequencing served as the tool for gauging how specific and how broad the SARS-CoV-2-reactive T cell receptors were following Ad26.COV2.S vaccination. The TCR-sequenced set comprised about 30 samples: around 20 Ad26.COV2.S vaccine recipients, 5 placebo recipients and 8 SARS-CoV-2 convalescent individuals. Trial participants were randomized into five groups of five, in which low-dose or high-dose Ad26.COV2.S was given once or twice, or placebo was given on both occasions. Investigators remained blinded to trial group allocation during experiments and outcome assessment.

Broader findings and caveats from the paper: Ad26.COV2.S recipients had higher spike-specific TCR breadth than placebo recipients (P = 0.0014). The study was not powered for comparison of responses between vaccine doses or regimens. Non-spike TCR breadth was comparable between vaccine and placebo recipients, consistent with the vaccine containing only spike. After vaccination, substantial breadth of spike-specific CD8+ and CD4+ T cell responses was reported. The authors noted that the TCR breadth and depth analyses may have underestimated total T cell responses.

TCRbeta CDR3 regions were sequenced with the immunoSEQ Assay. After extraction, genomic DNA underwent amplification by bias-controlled multiplex PCR, followed by high-throughput sequencing. Under the source paper's analysis protocol: To quantify the absolute abundance of each unique TCRbeta CDR3 region, sequences were collapsed and filtered. T cell fraction was estimated by normalization of TCRbeta template counts to usable DNA, with usable DNA being measured through amplification of reference genes present in all nucleated cells. Repertoire TCRs were annotated as SARS-CoV-2-specific when V gene, CDR3 amino acid sequence and J gene were exactly matched to a known reactive TCR set. The reference SARS-CoV-2 TCR set was obtained from MIRA and was filtered for enrichment in COVID-19-positive ImmuneCODE repertoires, whereby public or cross-reactive TCRs were removed. Based on the MIRA antigens, annotated TCRs were further analysed at the level of specific ORF or position within ORF. Depth was the summed frequency of annotated unique rearrangements, while breadth was defined as annotated unique rearrangements over total unique productive rearrangements. TCR breadth was compared between groups using two-sided Wilcoxon rank-sum tests. The table comes from immuneACCESS by way of TCRdb, which keeps in-frame sequences with V and J called. Part of the clones is missing from these tables; in studies checked, under half for an unresolved V gene and the rest for unknown reasons. V, J and clone size reflect that table, while D and trimming were determined from the DNA. The sample includes about 410,000 clones, with around 91% observed a single time. Approximately 1.9% of the sample goes to the ten largest clones.

From the cysteine through the phenylalanine, the CDR3 covers 16 amino acids. The entry retains the CDR3 DNA only, 48 bases that are in frame from base 1. V gives up 2 bases and J gives up 0 bases, and the segment between their germline ends measures 13 bases. Looking up the germline V gene yields CDR1 SGHRS and CDR2 YFSETQ. This clone came up once. Its specific antigen is unknown. Base qualities are missing; no much larger clone stands one base away. Reading the label with the study, this specimen's treatment or condition is: 19 received Ad26.COV2.S at low or high dose, single or two shots; about 5 received placebo; per-sample allocation not given. For vaccine and placebo recipients, repertoires were sequenced using samples collected on day 63 after the first injection. Cohort 1b enrolled around 23 adults aged 18-55 years at a single site in Boston, USA, between 29 July and 7 August 2020. Ad26.COV2.S consisted of a replication-incompetent adenovirus type 26 vector by which a prefusion-stabilized SARS-CoV-2 spike protein from the original Wuhan strain was expressed.

The rearranged chain carries TRBV5-1 and TRBJ2-3, with a weak D call of TRBD1 (6 bases match). The TCR sequence derives from a person aged 18 to 65 who received the Ad26.COV2.S COVID-19 vaccine or a placebo. The input for sequencing was peripheral blood, taken in a trial of Ad26.COV2.S vaccine versus placebo. In nucleotides, the sequence is TGCGCCAGCAGCTTTAACAGGGCCGGGAGCACAGATACGCAGTATTTT. Its protein product is CASSFNRAGSTDTQYF.